This entry is about one T cell receptor (beta chain). Its antigen remains unknown. V lost 0 bases and J lost 6, with 3 bases in between. The germline gives CDR1 LGHDT, CDR2 YNNKEL (reference sequence). CDR3 length equals 13 residues. This specimen comes from a study of Ad26.COV2.S vaccination and SARS-CoV-2 variants. Broader study findings: Researchers cautioned that TCR breadth and depth analyses may have underestimated total T cell responses.

Assay used: immunoSEQ multiplex PCR; TCRdb lists only in-frame clones, some missing. The top ten clones hold about 3.4% of a sample with 360,000 or so clones, roughly 84% of them seen once. Treatment in this sample: 19 received Ad26.COV2.S at low or high dose, single or two shots; several received placebo; per-sample allocation not given. It was on day 63 after the first vaccine or placebo injection that samples were taken. The TCR comes from a person between 18 and 65 years old who received the Ad26.COV2.S COVID-19 vaccine or a placebo. V and J are TRBV3-1 (or the pseudogene TRBV3-2) and TRBJ1-6; the D is unclear. The source was peripheral blood, collected in a trial of Ad26.COV2.S vaccine versus placebo. CDR3 sequence reads: CASSQDINSPLHF. The CDR3 region has the DNA TGTGCCAGCAGCCAAGATATTAATTCACCCCTCCACTTT.